This TCR beta chain was identified in a study of early T cells in non-severe SARS-CoV-2 infection (TCRdb year 2021). About the study as a whole: TCR sequencing used bulk RNA from unsorted whole blood, so alpha and beta chains could not be paired.

As for this clonotype: The antigen it recognizes is unknown. Base quality data are lacking; no much larger clone is found one base away.

Library preparation was by 5' RACE. The instrument was a NextSeq 500. In the TCR library protocol, unique molecular identifiers were attached to individual cDNA molecules to correct for PCR bias and sequencing error. Both TCR alpha and beta chains were sequenced, and tight co-correlation was observed between alpha and beta sequence abundances in each sample. As for the authors' bioinformatics: Decombinator V4 was used to annotate the V gene, J gene and CDR3 of the TCR sequences. Expanded TCRs were defined as changing significantly between any two time points under a Poisson model with p below 0.0001. TCR abundances were normalised to the total number of TCRs sequenced in each sample and reported as counts per million. A search of VDJdb, accessed on 1 November 2021, was run for TCRs annotated to CMV, EBV and SARS-CoV-2, with TCRs annotated for multiple antigens excluded. TCRdb handled the public reads itself, with Q25 trimming in fastp and clone calling in MiXCR, and kept productive beta chains. Rows with a matching CDR3 protein are joined into one entry that keeps the most common DNA and genes. TCRdb, not the authors, supplied the V and J calls. The sample contains 85,000 to 90,000 distinct CDR3 sequences, approximately 15% of them found a single time. In total, the top ten clones hold around 7% of the sample.

This was a case-control study nested in a cohort of healthcare workers in London, UK, who had nasopharyngeal swab PCR tests and blood samples taken every week. Healthcare workers were recruited between 23 and 31 March 2020, during the week of the UK lockdown, and were followed weekly for up to roughly 15 weeks. The investigation overall reported the following: VDJdb matching was skewed toward anti-spike CD8 responses, so virus-specific expansions were likely underestimated and private and CD4 specificities were missed.

Sequencing input: whole blood. This clonotype originated in an adult who was a healthcare worker with PCR-confirmed SARS-CoV-2 infection or an uninfected control (not recorded which).

The nucleotides are TGCGCCAGCAGCTTGGCGGGGGACAGGGTTTTTGACACCATATATTTT. Its product reads: CASSLAGDRVFDTIYF. The chain couples TRBV5-1 to TRBJ1-3, and 9 junction bases match TRBD1. CDR1 and CDR2 are read off the germline V gene as SGHRS and YFSETQ. The CDR3 holds 16 amino acids from the cysteine to the phenylalanine. CDR3 DNA is the only sequence kept; it has 48 bases, read in frame from the first base. V trim: 0 bases; J trim: 8 bases; unmatched bases: 9.